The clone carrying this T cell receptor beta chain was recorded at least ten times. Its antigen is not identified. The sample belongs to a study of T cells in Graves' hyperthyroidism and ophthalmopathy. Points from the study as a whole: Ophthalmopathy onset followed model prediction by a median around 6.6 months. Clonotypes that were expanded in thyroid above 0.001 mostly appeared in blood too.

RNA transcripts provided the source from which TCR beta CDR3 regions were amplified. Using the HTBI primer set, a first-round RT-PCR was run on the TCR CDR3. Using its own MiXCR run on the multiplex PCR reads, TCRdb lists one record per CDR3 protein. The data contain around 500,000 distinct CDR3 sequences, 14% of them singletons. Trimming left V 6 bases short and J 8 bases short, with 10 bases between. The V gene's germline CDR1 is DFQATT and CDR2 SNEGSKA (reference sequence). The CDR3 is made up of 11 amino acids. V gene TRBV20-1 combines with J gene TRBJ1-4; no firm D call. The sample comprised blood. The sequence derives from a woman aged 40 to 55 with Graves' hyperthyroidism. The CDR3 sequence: CSAPHEEKLFF. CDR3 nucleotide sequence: TGCAGTGCACCTCATGAGGAAAAACTGTTTTTT.